A single TCR beta chain is shown here with its context. This entry belongs to a study of blood T cell repertoires in COVID-19. Overall study context: The cDNA or gDNA used as material had been derived from T cells, B-cell-depleted T cells, or PBMCs.

The trim removed 6 bases at V and 1 base at J, leaving 13 bases unmatched. The CDR3 is 18 amino acids. Germline V lookup: CDR1 MDHEN, CDR2 SYDVKM. Method: immunoSEQ multiplex PCR; TCRdb's copy keeps in-frame clones and lacks some. Of roughly 75,000 clones listed, 81% are singletons. This receptor was obtained from a woman between 70 and 85 years old with acute or convalescent COVID-19. Sample: peripheral blood. J is TRBJ2-1 and V is TRBV28; 9 nucleotides align to TRBD1. The CDR3 coding sequence is TGTGCCAGCAGGTCTCCGGGACAGGGAATTCCGTCCTACAATGAGCAGTTCTTC. Translating gives CASRSPGQGIPSYNEQFF. Full variable domain (outside the CDR3, taken from reference TRBV28 and TRBJ2-1): DVKVTQSSRYLVKRTGEKVFLECVQDMDHENMFWYRQDPGLGLRLIYFSYDVKMKEKGDIPEGYSVSREKKERFSLILESASTNQTSMYLCASRSPGQGIPSYNEQFFGPGTRLTVL.